These 12 T cell receptor beta chains were all obtained from the same sample, sequenced in a study of T cell repertoires in cytomegalovirus infection (dated by TCRdb to the late 2010s). These receptors' antigens are unknown. The meaning of the sample's treatment or condition label: in vitro stimulation with specific CMV peptide epitopes to enrich CMV-specific T cells. The sample was run on an Illumina HiSeq 1500. TCRdb handled the public reads itself, with Q25 trimming in fastp and clone calling in MiXCR, and kept productive beta chains. Identical CDR3 protein sequences are pooled into one entry, listed with their most common genes and DNA. For this sample there are 450,000 to 650,000 distinct CDR3 sequences; 35% to 50% appear just once. About 48% of the sample belongs to the ten largest clones. The input for sequencing was cultured PBMCs, taken from culture after CMV antigen stimulation. These receptors were collected from a human donor in good health (CMV status not recorded). Some clones in this sample may be carry-over from other donors' samples.

On this clonotype itself: A read error may be the cause here, since a much bigger clone is one base away. The chain is built from TRBV5-1 and TRBJ2-3, with a weak D call TRBD2 (6 bases). The CDR3 extends over 13 amino acids. CDR1 and CDR2 from the germline V gene are SGHRS and YFSETQ. Trimming cost V 1 base and J 3 bases, with 6 bases left between them. The CDR3 here is CASSLRETDTQYF. Written as DNA, the CDR3 is TGCGCCAGCAGCTTGCGGGAGACAGATACGCAGTATTTT.

V and J are TRBV6-6 and TRBJ2-7; TRBD1 aligns across 7 bases. The CDR3 has 16 residues. CDR1 is MNHNY, CDR2 SVGAGI, per germline (reference sequence). Unmatched junction bases numbered 7, after V lost 2 bases and J lost 0 bases. CDR3 protein: CASSYPRTGDSYEQYF. DNA for the CDR3: TGTGCCAGCAGTTACCCCCGGACAGGCGACTCCTACGAGCAGTACTTC.

In its sample, this clonotype was seen once. The gene calls are TRBV7-9 and TRBJ1-6, with D maybe TRBD1 (5 bases). CDR3 length equals 16 residues. V shed 1 base and J shed 9 bases, with 16 bases lying between them. The germline CDR1 and CDR2 sequences are SEHNR and FQNEAQ (reference sequence). CDR3 amino acids: CASSLESGKGSSPLHF. The CDR3 DNA reads as TGTGCCAGCAGCTTAGAGTCGGGCAAGGGGAGTTCACCCCTCCACTTT.

The chain employs TRBV11-2 and TRBJ2-2; D possibly corresponds to TRBD2 (5 bases). CDR1 and CDR2 (germline): SGHAT, FQNNGV. This CDR3 is built from 13 residues. V shed 5 bases and J shed 6 bases, with 10 bases lying between them. The CDR3: CASSRTFAGELFF. The CDR3 nucleotides are TGTGCCAGCAGCAGGACTTTCGCCGGGGAGCTGTTTTTT.

This rearrangement joins TRBV19 to TRBJ2-1; D might be TRBD1 or TRBD2, each matching 6 bases. The CDR3 has 15 residues. V was shortened by 3 bases and J by 7 bases, with 16 bases between the two germline ends. Germline CDR1 reads LNHDA; CDR2 reads SQIVND (reference sequence). This CDR3 is CASSIIPRGQNEQFF. The CDR3 coding sequence is TGTGCCAGTAGTATTATCCCTCGGGGGCAAAATGAGCAGTTCTTC.

The chain's CDR3 is CASSPHISYVNEKLFF. CDR3 DNA sequence: TGTGCCAGCAGCCCCCACATCTCCTACGTGAATGAAAAACTGTTTTTT. The chain carries TRBV3-1 and TRBJ1-4; no clear D. CDR1 is LGHDT and CDR2 is YNNKEL in the germline V gene (reference sequence). V lost 4 bases, J lost 5 bases, and 17 bases lay in between. The CDR3 runs to 16 residues.

Here the CDR3 DNA reads TGCAGCGTTGTTTTATTTCAGTCAGGGGCTTTATCCTACAATGAGCAGTTCTTC. Encoded protein: CSVVLFQSGALSYNEQFF. The V and J genes are TRBV29-1 and TRBJ2-1; TRBD1 might be the D (6 bases). Germline loops: CDR1 SQVTM, CDR2 ANQGSEA. Trimming removed 4 bases from V and 1 base from J, with 23 bases in between. This CDR3 has 18 amino acids.

The chain combines TRBV11-3 with TRBJ2-2, with D perhaps TRBD2 (6 bases). The V and J ends lost 4 bases and 7 bases respectively, with 7 bases between them. This CDR3 has 12 amino acids. Germline CDR1 SGHNT, CDR2 YENEEA. The CDR3 nucleotides are TGTGCCAGCAGCTCTAGCGACGGGGAGCTGTTTTTT. Translating gives CASSSSDGELFF.

V usage is TRBV19 and J usage is TRBJ2-7, with TRBD1 matching over 9 bases. Germline CDR1 is LNHDA and CDR2 is SQIVND (reference sequence). The V segment lost 9 bases and the J segment 5 bases; nucleotides outside the gene matches: 8. There are 13 residues in the CDR3. The CDR3 sequence: CASNRGRDHEQYF. The CDR3 region has the DNA TGTGCCAGCAACAGGGGGCGGGACCACGAGCAGTACTTC.

There are a few counts of this clonotype. CDR3 nucleotides: TGTGCCAGCAGCTTAGCATGGGGGACACCCGCGTCTAATGAAAAACTGTTTTTT. Translating gives CASSLAWGTPASNEKLFF. V and J are TRBV7-8 and TRBJ1-4; a weak D match, TRBD1 (6 bases). V lost 0 bases and J lost 3, with 17 bases in between. CDR3 length: 18 amino acids. Germline loops: CDR1 SGHVS, CDR2 FQNEAQ.

This chain joins TRBV7-2 and TRBJ2-7, with TRBD2 matching over 11 bases. The CDR3 runs 14 residues. V lost 5 bases, J lost 6 bases, and 6 bases stayed unmatched. The V gene's germline CDR1 is SGHTA and CDR2 FQGNSA. CDR3 in amino acids: CASSPTSGISEQYF. The DNA of the CDR3 is TGTGCCAGCAGCCCGACTAGCGGGATTTCCGAGCAGTACTTC.

The chain couples TRBV27 to TRBJ2-3; 8 positions agree with TRBD1. The CDR3 loop spans 15 amino acids. Germline V gene sequence: CDR1 MNHEY, CDR2 SMNVEV (reference sequence). V trimming: 3 bases; J trimming: 5 bases; junction bases outside the gene matches: 7. The CDR3 DNA is TGTGCCAGCAGTTTCGCCAGGGGGCCGAAAGATACGCAGTATTTT. Its translation is CASSFARGPKDTQYF.